This record concerns one TCR beta chain sequence. Its antigen is as yet unknown. V lost 3 bases and J lost 11, with 17 bases in between. The germline V gene has CDR1 MGHDK and CDR2 SYGVNS. CDR3 length: 15 residues. Amplification used 60 Vbeta primers and 13 Jbeta primers. Libraries were prepared by immunoSEQ multiplex PCR; TCRdb keeps only in-frame clonotypes and omits some of them. The sample yields about 110,000 clones, 70% to 80% seen once. The record originates from a study of cytomegalovirus exposure and HLA in healthy donors. Study-wide points: Researchers catalogued about 150 TCR beta chains as cytomegalovirus-associated. In a later analysis, TCR beta V- and J-gene trimming was associated with a missense DCLRE1C variant.

The clonotype was recovered from a woman aged 30 to 39 in good health and CMV-seropositive. The chain employs TRBV25-1 and TRBJ1-6, with D unresolved. The material sequenced was PBMCs. In nucleotides, the CDR3 is TGTGCCAGCAGTGATGTTTTTTCGGTTGCGGCACCCCTCCACTTT. This sequence encodes CASSDVFSVAAPLHF.